The 3 T cell receptor beta chains reported below all come from one sample, sequenced in a study of blood T cell repertoires in COVID-19. Assay: immunoSEQ multiplex PCR; the TCRdb copy retains only in-frame clones and omits some. The table includes 150,000 to 200,000 clones, 82% detected once. The sequenced material came from peripheral blood. These receptors were obtained from a woman aged 35 to 49 with COVID-19, enrolled during active disease.

The rearrangement joins TRBV3-1 (or the pseudogene TRBV3-2) to TRBJ2-7; D gene unclear. V was pared by 0 bases and J by 1 base, with 13 bases between. The CDR3 is made up of 16 amino acids. CDR1 LGHDT and CDR2 YNNKEL come from the germline V gene (reference sequence). In nucleotides, the CDR3 is TGTGCCAGCAGCCAAGATCTTGGCGAGACTTCCTACGAGCAGTACGTC. Translation gives CASSQDLGETSYEQYV.

This rearrangement joins TRBV30 to TRBJ2-7; D possibly corresponds to TRBD1 (6 bases). The V gene lost 2 bases and the J gene lost 7 bases, with 15 bases spanning the gap. This CDR3 has 13 amino acids. Looked up from germline, CDR1 is GTSNPN and CDR2 is SVGIG (reference sequence). The CDR3 here is CAWSTGQGLEQYF. The CDR3 DNA sequence: TGTGCCTGGAGTACGGGGCAGGGGTTAGAGCAGTACTTC. Drawing the rest from reference TRBV30 and TRBJ2-7, the complete variable domain is SQTIHQWPATLVQPVGSPLSLECTVEGTSNPNLYWYRQAAGRGLQLLFYSVGIGQISSEVPQNLSASRPQDRQFILSSKKLLLSDSGFYLCAWSTGQGLEQYFGPGTRLTVT.

The gene calls are TRBV19 and TRBJ1-1; 7 bases are shared with TRBD1. Germline V CDR1 and CDR2: LNHDA, SQIVND (reference sequence). The CDR3 length is 15 residues. After removal of 4 bases from V and 0 bases from J, the junction contained 5 bases not matched to a gene. Here the CDR3 DNA reads TGTGCCAGTAGTACCGGGACAGCAGTGAACACTGAAGCTTTCTTT. This codes for CASSTGTAVNTEAFF.